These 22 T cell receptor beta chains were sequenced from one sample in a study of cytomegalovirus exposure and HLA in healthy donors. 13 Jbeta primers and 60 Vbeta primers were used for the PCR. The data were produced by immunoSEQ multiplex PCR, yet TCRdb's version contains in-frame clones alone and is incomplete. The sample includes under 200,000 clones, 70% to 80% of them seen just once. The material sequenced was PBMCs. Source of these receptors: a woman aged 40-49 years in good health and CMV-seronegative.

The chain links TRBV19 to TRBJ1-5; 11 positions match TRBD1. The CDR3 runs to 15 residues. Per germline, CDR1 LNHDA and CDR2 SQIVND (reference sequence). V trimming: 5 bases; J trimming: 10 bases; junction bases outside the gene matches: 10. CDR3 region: CASSSDRGQSGPQHF. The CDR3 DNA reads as TGTGCCAGTAGTTCGGACAGGGGGCAATCGGGTCCCCAGCATTTT. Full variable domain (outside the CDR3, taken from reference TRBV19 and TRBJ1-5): DGGITQSPKYLFRKEGQNVTLSCEQNLNHDAMYWYRQDPGQGLRLIYYSQIVNDFQKGDIAEGYSVSREKKESFPLTVTSAQKNPTAFYLCASSSDRGQSGPQHFGDGTRLSIL.

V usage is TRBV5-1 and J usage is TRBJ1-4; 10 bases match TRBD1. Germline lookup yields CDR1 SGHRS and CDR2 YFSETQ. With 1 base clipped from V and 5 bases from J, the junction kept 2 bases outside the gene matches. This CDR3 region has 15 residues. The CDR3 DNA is TGCGCCAGCAGCTTGCGGACAGGGGGAAATGAAAAACTGTTTTTT. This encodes CASSLRTGGNEKLFF.

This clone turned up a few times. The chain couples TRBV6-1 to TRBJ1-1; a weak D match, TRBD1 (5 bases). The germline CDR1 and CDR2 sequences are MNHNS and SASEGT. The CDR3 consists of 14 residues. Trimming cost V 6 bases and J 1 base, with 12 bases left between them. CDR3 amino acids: CASSLTTGNTEAFF. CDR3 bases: TGTGCCAGCAGCCTAACCACAGGGAACACTGAAGCTTTCTTT.

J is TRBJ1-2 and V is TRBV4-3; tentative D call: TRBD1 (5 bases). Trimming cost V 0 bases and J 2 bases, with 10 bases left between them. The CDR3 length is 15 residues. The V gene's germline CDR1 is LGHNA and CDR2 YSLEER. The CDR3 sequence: CASSQETGANYGYTF. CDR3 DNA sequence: TGCGCCAGCAGCCAAGAAACTGGGGCCAACTATGGCTACACCTTC.

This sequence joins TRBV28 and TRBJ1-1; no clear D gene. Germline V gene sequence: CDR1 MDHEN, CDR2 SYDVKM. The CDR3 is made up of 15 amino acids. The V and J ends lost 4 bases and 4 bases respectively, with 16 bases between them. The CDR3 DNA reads TGTGCCAGCAGTTCCAGGATTTTTCGGGGCACTGAAGCTTTCTTT. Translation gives CASSSRIFRGTEAFF.

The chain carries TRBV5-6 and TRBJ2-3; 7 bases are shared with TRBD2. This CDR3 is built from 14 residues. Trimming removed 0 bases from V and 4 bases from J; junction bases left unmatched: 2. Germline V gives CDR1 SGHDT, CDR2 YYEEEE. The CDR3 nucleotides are TGTGCCAGCAGCTTGGTCGGGAGGCCAGATACGCAGTATTTT. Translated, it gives CASSLVGRPDTQYF.

CDR3 protein: CASSPLTREKGGYTF. The DNA of the CDR3 is TGCGCCAGCAGTCCCTTGACCCGGGAAAAGGGTGGCTACACCTTC. V and J are TRBV5-1 and TRBJ1-2; D gene uncertain. V lost 5 bases to trimming and J lost 7 bases, with 21 bases between them. CDR1 is SGHRS, CDR2 YFSETQ, per germline. The length of the CDR3 is 15 residues.

CDR3 loop: CASSLGGGEKLFF. In DNA, the CDR3 is TGTGCCAGCTCATTAGGTGGAGGTGAAAAACTGTTTTTT. J is TRBJ1-4 and V is TRBV18; D is undetermined. The CDR3 covers 13 residues. CDR1 and CDR2 from the germline V gene are KGHSH and LQKENI. V lost 5 bases, J lost 7 bases, and 11 bases lay in between.

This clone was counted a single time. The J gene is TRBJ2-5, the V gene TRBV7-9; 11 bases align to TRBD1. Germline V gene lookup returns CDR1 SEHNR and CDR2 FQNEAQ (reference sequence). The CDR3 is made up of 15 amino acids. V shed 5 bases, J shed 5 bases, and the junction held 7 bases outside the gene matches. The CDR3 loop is CASSRGTGGMETQYF. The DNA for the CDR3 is TGTGCCAGCAGCCGGGGGACAGGGGGTATGGAGACCCAGTACTTC. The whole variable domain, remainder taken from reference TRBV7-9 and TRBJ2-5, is DTGVSQNPRHKITKRGQNVTFRCDPISEHNRLYWYRQTLGQGPEFLTYFQNEAQLEKSRLLSDRFSAERPKGSFSTLEIQRTEQGDSAMYLCASSRGTGGMETQYFGPGTRLLVL.

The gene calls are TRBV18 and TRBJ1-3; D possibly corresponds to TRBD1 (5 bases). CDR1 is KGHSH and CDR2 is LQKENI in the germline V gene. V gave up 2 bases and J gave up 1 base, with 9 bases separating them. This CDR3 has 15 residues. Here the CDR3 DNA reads TGTGCCAGCTCACCAGTGACAGCTTCTGGAAACACCATATATTTT. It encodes CASSPVTASGNTIYF.

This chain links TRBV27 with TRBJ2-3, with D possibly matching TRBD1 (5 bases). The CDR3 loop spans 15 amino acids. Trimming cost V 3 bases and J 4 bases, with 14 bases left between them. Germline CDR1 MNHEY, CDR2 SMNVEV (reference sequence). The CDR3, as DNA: TGTGCCAGCAGTTTGGGGCCTCTGGCCGCAGATACGCAGTATTTT. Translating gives CASSLGPLAADTQYF.

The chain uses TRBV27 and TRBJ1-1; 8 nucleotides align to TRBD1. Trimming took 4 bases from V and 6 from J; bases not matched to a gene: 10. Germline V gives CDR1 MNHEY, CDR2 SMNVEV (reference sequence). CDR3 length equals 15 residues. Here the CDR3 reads CASSSSWTGRSEAFF. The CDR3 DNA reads TGTGCCAGCAGTTCCAGTTGGACAGGGAGGTCTGAAGCTTTCTTT.

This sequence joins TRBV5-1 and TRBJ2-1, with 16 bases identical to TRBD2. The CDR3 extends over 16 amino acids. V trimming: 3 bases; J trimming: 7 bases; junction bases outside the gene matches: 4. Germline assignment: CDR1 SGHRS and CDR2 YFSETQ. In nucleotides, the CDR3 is TGCGCCAGCAGCTGGGGACTAGCGGGAGGGTTAAATGAGCAGTTCTTC. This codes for CASSWGLAGGLNEQFF.

Here the CDR3 DNA reads TGCGCCAGCAGCTTGGGGCTCCAGGGGGCGCAAGAGACCCAGTACTTC. Translation: CASSLGLQGAQETQYF. The V gene is TRBV5-1, the J gene TRBJ2-5; 8 nucleotides match TRBD1. Germline CDR1 reads SGHRS; CDR2 reads YFSETQ. This CDR3 has 16 residues. V trimming: 0 bases; J trimming: 2 bases; junction bases outside the gene matches: 6.

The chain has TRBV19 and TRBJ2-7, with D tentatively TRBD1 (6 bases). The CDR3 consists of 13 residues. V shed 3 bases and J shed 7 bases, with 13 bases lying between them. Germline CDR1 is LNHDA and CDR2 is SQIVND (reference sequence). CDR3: CASSIDRLKEQYF. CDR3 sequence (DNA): TGTGCCAGTAGTATCGACAGGTTGAAGGAGCAGTACTTC.

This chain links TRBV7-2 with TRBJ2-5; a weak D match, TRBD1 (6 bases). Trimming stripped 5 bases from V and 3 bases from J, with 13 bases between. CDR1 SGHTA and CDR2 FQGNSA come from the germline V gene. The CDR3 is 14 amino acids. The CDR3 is CASSPQTGKETQYF. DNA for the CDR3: TGTGCCAGCAGCCCCCAAACAGGGAAAGAGACCCAGTACTTC.

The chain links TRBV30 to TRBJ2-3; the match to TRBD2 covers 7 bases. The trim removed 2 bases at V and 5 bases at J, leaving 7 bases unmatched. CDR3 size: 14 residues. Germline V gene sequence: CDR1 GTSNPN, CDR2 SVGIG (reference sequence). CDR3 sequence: CAWSSSGELDTQYF. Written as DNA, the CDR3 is TGTGCCTGGAGTTCGAGCGGGGAGCTAGATACGCAGTATTTT.

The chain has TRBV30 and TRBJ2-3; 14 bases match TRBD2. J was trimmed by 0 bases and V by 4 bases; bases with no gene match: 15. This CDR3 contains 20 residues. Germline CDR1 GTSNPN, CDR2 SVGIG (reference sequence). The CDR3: CAWTPFNGTSGSFSTDTQYF. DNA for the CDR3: TGTGCCTGGACACCCTTTAACGGGACTAGCGGGAGTTTTAGCACAGATACGCAGTATTTT.

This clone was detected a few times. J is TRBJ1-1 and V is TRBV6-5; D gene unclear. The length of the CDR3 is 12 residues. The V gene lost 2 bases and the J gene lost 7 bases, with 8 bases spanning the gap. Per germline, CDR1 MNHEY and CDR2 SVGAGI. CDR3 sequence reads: CASSYVGGEAFF. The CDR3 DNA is TGTGCCAGCAGTTACGTAGGCGGTGAAGCTTTCTTT.

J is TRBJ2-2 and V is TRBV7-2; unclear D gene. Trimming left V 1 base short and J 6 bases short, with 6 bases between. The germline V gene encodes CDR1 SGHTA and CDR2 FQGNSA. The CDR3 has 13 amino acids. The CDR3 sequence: CASSLDLAGELFF. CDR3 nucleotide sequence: TGTGCCAGCAGCTTAGATCTAGCCGGGGAGCTGTTTTTT.

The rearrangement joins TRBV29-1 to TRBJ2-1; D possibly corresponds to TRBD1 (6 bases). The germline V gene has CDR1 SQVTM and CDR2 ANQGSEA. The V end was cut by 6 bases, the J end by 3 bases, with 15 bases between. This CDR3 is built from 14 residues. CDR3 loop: CSVESGALYNEQFF. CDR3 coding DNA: TGCAGCGTCGAGTCAGGGGCCCTCTACAATGAGCAGTTCTTC.

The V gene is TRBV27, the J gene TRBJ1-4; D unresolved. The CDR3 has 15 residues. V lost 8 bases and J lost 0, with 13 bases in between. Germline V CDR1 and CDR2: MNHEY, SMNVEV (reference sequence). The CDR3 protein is CASAPLGTTNEKLFF. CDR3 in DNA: TGTGCCAGCGCCCCCCTCGGGACAACTAATGAAAAACTGTTTTTT.